One and the same sample provided the 11 T cell receptor beta chains below, sequenced in a study of cytomegalovirus exposure and HLA in healthy donors. 60 Vbeta and 13 Jbeta primers were used in PCR. TCRdb's copy holds only in-frame clones and misses some; the assay was immunoSEQ multiplex PCR. In the table there are over 200,000 clones, around 85% of which are singletons. The sample comprised PBMCs. The origin of the receptors is a human donor in good health.

The rearrangement uses TRBV5-1 and TRBJ1-4; D is unresolved. The V end was cut by 1 base, the J end by 0 bases, with 4 bases between. From germline, CDR1 is SGHRS and CDR2 YFSETQ. The CDR3 length is 14 residues. The CDR3 DNA sequence: TGCGCCAGCAGCTTGACTGCAACTAATGAAAAACTGTTTTTT. This encodes CASSLTATNEKLFF.

The chain couples TRBV10-3 to TRBJ2-3; D ambiguous. Trimming shortened V by 1 base and J by 4 bases, and 9 bases separated the two germline ends. The V gene's germline CDR1 is ENHRY and CDR2 SYGVKD. The CDR3 runs to 14 residues. In DNA form, the CDR3 reads TGTGCCATCAGTGAGTTTGTATCCCCAGATACGCAGTATTTT. Its protein product is CAISEFVSPDTQYF.

This clone was seen only once. V usage is TRBV6-5 and J usage is TRBJ2-7, with 7 bases fitting TRBD1. Trimming cost V 2 bases and J 8 bases; bases outside gene matches: 15. Germline V gene sequence: CDR1 MNHEY, CDR2 SVGAGI. There are 16 residues in the CDR3. The CDR3 loop is CASSYHPQGKAYQQYF. Written as DNA, the CDR3 is TGTGCCAGCAGTTACCATCCACAGGGGAAGGCGTACCAGCAGTACTTC.

The chain employs TRBV13 and TRBJ2-2; D possibly corresponds to TRBD1 (11 bases). The germline V and J ends were trimmed by 5 bases and 1 base, with 35 bases remaining between them. CDR1 and CDR2 from the germline V gene are PRHDT and FYEKMQ (reference sequence). This CDR3 is built from 23 residues. CDR3 protein: CASSPRDRGRQGRTSGNTGELFF. The CDR3 nucleotides read TGTGCCAGCAGCCCCCGGGACAGGGGGAGACAAGGAAGGACTAGCGGGAACACCGGGGAGCTGTTTTTT. Based on the CDR3 plus reference TRBV13 and TRBJ2-2, the full variable domain is AAGVIQSPRHLIKEKRETATLKCYPIPRHDTVYWYQQGPGQDPQFLISFYEKMQSDKGSIPDRFSAQQFSDYHSELNMSSLELGDSALYFCASSPRDRGRQGRTSGNTGELFFGEGSRLTVL.

This clone turned up a few times. The J gene is TRBJ2-4, the V gene TRBV30; maybe TRBD2 (7 bases). Germline V lookup: CDR1 GTSNPN, CDR2 SVGIG (reference sequence). The CDR3 has 14 amino acids. Trimming removed 0 bases from V and 6 bases from J, with 12 bases in between. The CDR3 here is CAWSVGGAGNIQYF. CDR3 in DNA: TGTGCCTGGAGTGTAGGGGGGGCAGGAAACATTCAGTACTTC.

The J gene is TRBJ2-3, the V gene TRBV2, with a possible D match to TRBD2 (7 bases). Trimming removed 6 bases at V and 6 bases at J, with 34 bases between. Germline V lookup: CDR1 SNHLY, CDR2 FYNNEI. The CDR3 spans 20 residues. CDR3 sequence reads: CASSVKRGGNTGGTRDTQYF. CDR3 nucleotides: TGTGCCAGCAGCGTAAAAAGGGGGGGAAATACGGGAGGAACACGGGATACGCAGTATTTT.

This sequence joins TRBV2 and TRBJ2-3, with 15 bases matching TRBD2. CDR3 length: 17 amino acids. From germline, CDR1 is SNHLY and CDR2 FYNNEI. V gave up 8 bases and J gave up 6 bases; unmatched junction bases: 12. The CDR3 sequence: CASLPIPGTSGRDTQYF. The CDR3 coding sequence is TGTGCCAGCCTCCCTATCCCCGGGACTAGCGGGAGGGATACGCAGTATTTT.

A single count supports this clone. Here the CDR3 DNA reads TGTGCCAGCAGTGAAAGGGGGGGAGTAGACGAGCAGTACTTC. Protein: CASSERGGVDEQYF. V usage is TRBV6-1 and J usage is TRBJ2-7; maybe TRBD2 (7 bases). This CDR3 is 14 amino acids long. Per the germline V gene, CDR1 is MNHNS and CDR2 is SASEGT. V was cut by 2 bases and J by 5 bases, with 13 bases left in between.

As to this clone: The junction shows a germline mismatch at one end, possibly a read error. V and J are TRBV9 and TRBJ2-2; TRBD1 agrees at 10 bases. Per the germline V gene, CDR1 is SGDLS and CDR2 is YYNGEE. This CDR3 region has 16 residues. This chain's CDR3 is CANSSRQGARTGELFF. In DNA, the CDR3 is TGTGCCAACAGCTCAAGACAGGGGGCGCGAACCGGGGAGCTGTTTTTT.

Only one count was recorded for this clone. This sequence joins TRBV5-6 and TRBJ2-7, with 10 positions matching TRBD1. Germline CDR1 SGHDT, CDR2 YYEEEE. This CDR3 is built from 18 residues. The V gene end was trimmed by 3 bases and the J gene end by 3 bases; junction bases not matched to a gene: 15. The CDR3 loop reads CASSSIAKPGQGFYEQYF. The CDR3 region has the DNA TGTGCCAGCAGCTCCATCGCGAAACCGGGACAGGGGTTCTACGAGCAGTACTTC.

The genes are TRBV5-1 and TRBJ2-3, with 11 bases lining up with TRBD1. The ends lost 2 bases at V and 5 bases at J; junction bases unmatched: 4. The CDR3 is made up of 15 amino acids. Per the germline V gene, CDR1 is SGHRS and CDR2 is YFSETQ. Here the CDR3 reads CASSLGQGAQDTQYF. The CDR3 DNA reads TGCGCCAGCAGCTTAGGACAGGGGGCGCAAGATACGCAGTATTTT.